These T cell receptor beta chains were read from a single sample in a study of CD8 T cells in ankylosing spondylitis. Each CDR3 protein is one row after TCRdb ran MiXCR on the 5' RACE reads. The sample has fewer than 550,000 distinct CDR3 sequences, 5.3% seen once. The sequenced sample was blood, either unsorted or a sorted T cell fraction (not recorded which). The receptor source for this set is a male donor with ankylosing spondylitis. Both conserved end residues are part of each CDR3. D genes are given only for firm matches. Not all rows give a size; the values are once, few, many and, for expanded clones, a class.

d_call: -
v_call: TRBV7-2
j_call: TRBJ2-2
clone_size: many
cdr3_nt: TGTGCCAGCAGCTTGCTTCGAAGGGGGGAGCTGTTTTTT
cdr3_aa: CASSLLRRGELFF

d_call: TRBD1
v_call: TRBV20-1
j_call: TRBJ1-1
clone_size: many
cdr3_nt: TGCAGTGGGTCCGGGGACAGACCTGAAGCTTTCTTT
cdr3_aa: CSGSGDRPEAFF

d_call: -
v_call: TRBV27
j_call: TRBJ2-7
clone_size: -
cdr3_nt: TGTGCCAGCAGTTCCCCGTTAAAGGGCTACGAGCAGTACTTC
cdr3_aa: CASSSPLKGYEQYF

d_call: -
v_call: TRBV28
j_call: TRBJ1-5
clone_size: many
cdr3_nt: TGTGCCAGCCAAGTAAGCAATCAGCCCCAGCATTTT
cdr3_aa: CASQVSNQPQHF

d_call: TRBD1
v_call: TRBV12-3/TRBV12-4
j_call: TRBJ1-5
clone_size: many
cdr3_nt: TGTGCCAGCAGTTTCAGGGGGATCACTTTCAATCAGCCCCAGCATTTT
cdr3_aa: CASSFRGITFNQPQHF

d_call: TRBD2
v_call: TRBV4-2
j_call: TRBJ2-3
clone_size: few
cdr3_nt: TGTGCCAGCAGCCAAGTTGAAGCGGGGGGAAGCACAGATACGCAGTATTTT
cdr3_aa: CASSQVEAGGSTDTQYF

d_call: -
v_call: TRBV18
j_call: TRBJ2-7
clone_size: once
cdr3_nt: TGTGCCAGCTCAAACATTTACAGGGGAGGGGAGCAGTACTTC
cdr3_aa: CASSNIYRGGEQYF

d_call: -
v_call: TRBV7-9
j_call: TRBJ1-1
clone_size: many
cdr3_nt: TGTGCCAGCATAATCGACGGGGTCACTGAAGCTTTCTTT
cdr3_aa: CASIIDGVTEAFF

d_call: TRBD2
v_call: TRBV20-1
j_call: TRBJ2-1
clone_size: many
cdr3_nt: TGCAGTGCTCGCGAGCGGGGGGGCTCCTACAATGAGCAGTTCTTC
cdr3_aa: CSARERGGSYNEQFF

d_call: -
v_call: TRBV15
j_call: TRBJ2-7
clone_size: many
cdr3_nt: TGTGCCACCAGCAGAGATTTACGGTACGAGCAGTACTTC
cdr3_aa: CATSRDLRYEQYF

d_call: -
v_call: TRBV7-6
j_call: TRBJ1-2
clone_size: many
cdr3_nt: TGTGCCAGCAGCTTAGCGGAAGGGGGAGGCTACACCTTC
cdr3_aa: CASSLAEGGGYTF

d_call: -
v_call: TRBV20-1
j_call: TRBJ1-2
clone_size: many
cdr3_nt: TGCAGTGCTCCTATCCGGGGCTACACCTTC
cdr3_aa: CSAPIRGYTF

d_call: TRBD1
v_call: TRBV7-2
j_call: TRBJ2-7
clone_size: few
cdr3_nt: TGTGCCAGCAGCCTTGGACGACAGGGGACCTACGAGCAGTACTTC
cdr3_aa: CASSLGRQGTYEQYF

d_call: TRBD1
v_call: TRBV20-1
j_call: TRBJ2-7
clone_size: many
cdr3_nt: TGCAGTGCTAAGAATCCGGGACAGGGGTACGAGCAGTACTTC
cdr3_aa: CSAKNPGQGYEQYF

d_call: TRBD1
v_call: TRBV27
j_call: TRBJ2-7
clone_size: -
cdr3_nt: TGTGCCAGCGGACCCCCTTACAGGGGTATCGAGCAGTACTTC
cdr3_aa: CASGPPYRGIEQYF

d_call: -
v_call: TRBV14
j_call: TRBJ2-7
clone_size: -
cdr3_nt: TGTGCCAGCAGCCAAGATCGGGTATTGACCCCCTACGAGCAGTACTTC
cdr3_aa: CASSQDRVLTPYEQYF

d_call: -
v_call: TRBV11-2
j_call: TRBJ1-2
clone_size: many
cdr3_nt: TGTGCCAGCAGCCCTACAGGGAGTCATGGCTACACCTTC
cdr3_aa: CASSPTGSHGYTF

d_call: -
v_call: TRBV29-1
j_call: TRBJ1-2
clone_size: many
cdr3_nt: TGCAGCGTTGTGACCCTCGACAGCTTCTATGGCTACACCTTC
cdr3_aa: CSVVTLDSFYGYTF

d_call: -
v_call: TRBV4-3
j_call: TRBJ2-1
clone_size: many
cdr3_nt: TGCGCCAGCAGCCCCTTTTTGGGGATCAATGAGCAGTTCTTC
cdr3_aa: CASSPFLGINEQFF

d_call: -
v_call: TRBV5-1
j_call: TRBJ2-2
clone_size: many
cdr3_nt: TGCGCCAGCAGCTTTGAAGCGAACACCGGGGAGCTGTTTTTT
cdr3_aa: CASSFEANTGELFF

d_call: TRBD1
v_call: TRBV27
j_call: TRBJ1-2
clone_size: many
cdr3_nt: TGTGCCAGCAGTTTGAGGGACGGACAGGGGGTTTACTATGGCTACACCTTC
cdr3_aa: CASSLRDGQGVYYGYTF

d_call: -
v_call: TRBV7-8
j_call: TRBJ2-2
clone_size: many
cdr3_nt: TGTGCCAGCAGCCAAAGGGCCCTAGCGACGAACACCGGGGAGCTGTTTTTT
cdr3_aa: CASSQRALATNTGELFF

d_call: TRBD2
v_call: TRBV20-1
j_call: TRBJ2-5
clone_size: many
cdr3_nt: TGCAGTGCTAGGAGGGGAGCGGGAAAGGAGACCCAGTACTTC
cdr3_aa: CSARRGAGKETQYF

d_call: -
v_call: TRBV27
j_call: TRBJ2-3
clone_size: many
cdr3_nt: TGTGCCAGCAGTCCTAACGGTACGCAGTATTTT
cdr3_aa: CASSPNGTQYF

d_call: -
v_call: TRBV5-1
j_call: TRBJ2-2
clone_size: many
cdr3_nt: TGCGCCAGCCACCAAGGGGTTTCGAACACCGGGGAGCTGTTTTTT
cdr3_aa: CASHQGVSNTGELFF

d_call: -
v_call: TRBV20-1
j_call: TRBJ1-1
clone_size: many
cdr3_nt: TGCAGTGCTAGACCCTTCAGGAAAGGGGGGAACACTGAAGCTTTCTTT
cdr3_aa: CSARPFRKGGNTEAFF

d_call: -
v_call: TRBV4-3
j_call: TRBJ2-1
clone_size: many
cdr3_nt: TGCGCCAGCAGCCGTACAGCCTACAATGAGCAGTTCTTC
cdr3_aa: CASSRTAYNEQFF

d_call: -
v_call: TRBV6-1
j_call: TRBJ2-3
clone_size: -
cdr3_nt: TGTGCCAGCAGTGAAAGTAGACGGCTAGCCACAGATACGCAGTATTTT
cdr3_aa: CASSESRRLATDTQYF

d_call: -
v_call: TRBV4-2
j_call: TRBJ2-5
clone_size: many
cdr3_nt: TGTGCCAGCAGCCAAGATGGGCGGCAAGAGACCCAGTACTTC
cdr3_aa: CASSQDGRQETQYF

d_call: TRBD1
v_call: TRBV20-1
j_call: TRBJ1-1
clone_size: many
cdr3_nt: TGCAGTGCTAGAGATCCCCAGGGACAGATTATGAACACTGAAGCTTTCTTT
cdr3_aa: CSARDPQGQIMNTEAFF

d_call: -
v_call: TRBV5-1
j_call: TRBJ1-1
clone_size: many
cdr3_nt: TGCGCCAGCAGCTTGGTACCTAACACTGAAGCTTTCTTT
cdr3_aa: CASSLVPNTEAFF

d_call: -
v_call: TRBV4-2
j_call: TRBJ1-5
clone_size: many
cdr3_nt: TGTGCCAGCAGCCAATCTCGGAATAGCAATCAGCCCCAGCATTTT
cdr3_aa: CASSQSRNSNQPQHF

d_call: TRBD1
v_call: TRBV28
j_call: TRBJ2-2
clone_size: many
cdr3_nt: TGTGCCAGTCGGGACAGGGACTTATCGAGCACCGGGGAGCTGTTTTTT
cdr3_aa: CASRDRDLSSTGELFF

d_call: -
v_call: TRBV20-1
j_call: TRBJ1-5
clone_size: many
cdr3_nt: TGCAGTGCTAGTCAGGGGAACTTCAATCAGCCCCAGCATTTT
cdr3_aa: CSASQGNFNQPQHF

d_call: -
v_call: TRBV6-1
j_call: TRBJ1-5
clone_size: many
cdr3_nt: TGTGCCAGCGGGCCAGACAGAAATCAGCCCCAGCATTTT
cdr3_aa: CASGPDRNQPQHF

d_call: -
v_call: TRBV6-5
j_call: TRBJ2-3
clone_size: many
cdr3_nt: TGTGCCAGCAGTTACTCAGGGATAGATACGCAGTATTTT
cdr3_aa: CASSYSGIDTQYF

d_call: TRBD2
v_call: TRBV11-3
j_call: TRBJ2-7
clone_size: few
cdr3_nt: TGTGCCAGCAGCTTAGAGGGGGGGATAGGCGAGCAGTACTTC
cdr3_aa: CASSLEGGIGEQYF

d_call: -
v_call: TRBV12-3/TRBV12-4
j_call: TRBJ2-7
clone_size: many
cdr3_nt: TGTGCCAGCAGTTTAGAATTTGGTGACAGCGACTACGAGCAGTACTTC
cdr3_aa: CASSLEFGDSDYEQYF

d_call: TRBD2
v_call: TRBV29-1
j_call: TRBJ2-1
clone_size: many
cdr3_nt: TGCAGCGGGGGGACTAGCGGGACAAATGAGCAGTTCTTC
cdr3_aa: CSGGTSGTNEQFF

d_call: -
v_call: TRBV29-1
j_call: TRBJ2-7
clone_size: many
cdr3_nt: TGCAGCGTCCTCACCTACGAGCAGTACTTC
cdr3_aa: CSVLTYEQYF

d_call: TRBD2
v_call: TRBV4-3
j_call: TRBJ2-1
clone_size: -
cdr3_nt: TGCGCCAGCAGCCAAGATCGGGGCGGGGGGGCTGGTTACAATGAGCAGTTCTTC
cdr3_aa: CASSQDRGGGAGYNEQFF

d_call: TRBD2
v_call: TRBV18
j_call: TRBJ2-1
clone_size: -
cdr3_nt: TGTGCCAGCTCACCAAGACTAGCGGAGAGCTCCTACAATGAGCAGTTCTTC
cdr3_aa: CASSPRLAESSYNEQFF

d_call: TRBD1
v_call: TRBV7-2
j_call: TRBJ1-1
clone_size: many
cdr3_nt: TGTGCCAGCAGCTATTCCGGGACAGGCGTCGAAGCTTTCTTT
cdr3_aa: CASSYSGTGVEAFF

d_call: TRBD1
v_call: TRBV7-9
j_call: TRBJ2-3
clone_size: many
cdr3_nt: TGTGCCAGCACCGACAGGGGGACAGATACGCAGTATTTT
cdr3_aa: CASTDRGTDTQYF

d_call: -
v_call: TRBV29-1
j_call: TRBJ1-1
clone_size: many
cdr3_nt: TGCAGCGTTGAGAGCAGGCTGGCCACTGAAGCTTTCTTT
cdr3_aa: CSVESRLATEAFF

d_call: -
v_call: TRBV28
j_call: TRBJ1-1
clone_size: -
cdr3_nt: TGTGCCAGCAGCCCTAGGGGTCCTGAAGCTTTCTTT
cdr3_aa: CASSPRGPEAFF

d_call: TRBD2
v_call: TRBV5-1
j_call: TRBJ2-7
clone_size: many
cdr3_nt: TGCGCCAGCAGCTTGGTTGCTAGCGGGTCCTACGAGCAGTACTTC
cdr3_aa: CASSLVASGSYEQYF

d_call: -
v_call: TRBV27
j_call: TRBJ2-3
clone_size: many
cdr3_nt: TGTGCCAGCAGTTTCCCGTCTAGCACAGATACGCAGTATTTT
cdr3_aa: CASSFPSSTDTQYF

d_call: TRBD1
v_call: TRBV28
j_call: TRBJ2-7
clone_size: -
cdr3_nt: TGTGCCAGCAGACCGGGACAGTATTCCTACGAGCAGTACTTC
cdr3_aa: CASRPGQYSYEQYF

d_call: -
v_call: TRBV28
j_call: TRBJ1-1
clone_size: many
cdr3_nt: TGTGCCAGCAGCCCTACCCACCCAAGGGCTTTCTTT
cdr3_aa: CASSPTHPRAFF

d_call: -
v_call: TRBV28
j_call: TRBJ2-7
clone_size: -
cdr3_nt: TGTGCCAGCAGTCTTCCGCATGGCTACGAGCAGTACTTC
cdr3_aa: CASSLPHGYEQYF

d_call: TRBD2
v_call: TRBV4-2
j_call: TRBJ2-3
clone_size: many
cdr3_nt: TGTGCCAGCAGCCAGGCGGCTAGCGGGAGGGCTGGTGATACGCAGTATTTT
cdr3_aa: CASSQAASGRAGDTQYF

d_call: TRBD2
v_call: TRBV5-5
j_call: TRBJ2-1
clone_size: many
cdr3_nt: TGTGCCAGCAGCAGGTTAACTAGCGGGAGGGGCAATGAGCAGTTCTTC
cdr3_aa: CASSRLTSGRGNEQFF

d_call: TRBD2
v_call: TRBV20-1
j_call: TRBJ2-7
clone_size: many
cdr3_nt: TGCAGTGCTAGAGATCGGGAGGGACAGTACTTC
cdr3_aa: CSARDREGQYF

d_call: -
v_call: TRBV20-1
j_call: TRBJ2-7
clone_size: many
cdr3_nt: TGCAGTGCGCCCAAGGACAGCTCCTACGAGCAGTACTTC
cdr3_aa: CSAPKDSSYEQYF

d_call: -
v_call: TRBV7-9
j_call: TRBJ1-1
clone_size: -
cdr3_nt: TGTGCCAGCAGCTTAGATTCACTAACTTTCTTT
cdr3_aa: CASSLDSLTFF

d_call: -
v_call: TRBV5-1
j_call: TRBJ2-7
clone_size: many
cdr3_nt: TGCGCCAGCAGCAAAGACGGGAGCTCCTACGAGCAGTACTTC
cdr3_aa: CASSKDGSSYEQYF

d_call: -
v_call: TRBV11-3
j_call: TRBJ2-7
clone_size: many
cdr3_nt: TGTGCCAGCAGCTTCAGTACGACTAGCGAGCAGTACTTC
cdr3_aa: CASSFSTTSEQYF

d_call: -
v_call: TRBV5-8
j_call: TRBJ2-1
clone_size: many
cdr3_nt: TGTGCCAGCAGCTTGGGCCCCCTAGGGGGCAATGAGCAGTTCTTC
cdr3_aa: CASSLGPLGGNEQFF